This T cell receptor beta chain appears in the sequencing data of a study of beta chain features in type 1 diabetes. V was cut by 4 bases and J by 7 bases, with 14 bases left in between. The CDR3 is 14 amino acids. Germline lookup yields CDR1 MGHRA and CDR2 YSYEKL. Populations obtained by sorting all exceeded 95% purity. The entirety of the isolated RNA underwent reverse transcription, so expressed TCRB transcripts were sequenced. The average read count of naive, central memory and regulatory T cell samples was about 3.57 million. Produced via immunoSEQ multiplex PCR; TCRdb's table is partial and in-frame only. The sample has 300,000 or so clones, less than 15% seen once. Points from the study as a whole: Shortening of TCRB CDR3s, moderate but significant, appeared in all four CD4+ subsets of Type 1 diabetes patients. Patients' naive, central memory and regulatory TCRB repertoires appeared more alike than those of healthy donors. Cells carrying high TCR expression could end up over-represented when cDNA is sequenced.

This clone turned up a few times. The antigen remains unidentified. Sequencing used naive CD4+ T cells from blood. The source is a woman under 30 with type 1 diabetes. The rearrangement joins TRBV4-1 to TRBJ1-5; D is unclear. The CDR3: CASSPLGGGQPQHF. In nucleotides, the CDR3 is TGCGCCAGCAGCCCTCTGGGAGGTGGACAGCCCCAGCATTTT.